The clone carrying this T cell receptor (beta chain) was seen repeatedly, ten times or more. The antigen is unknown. This record comes from a study of regulatory T cells in long-lasting Graves disease. Overall study context: Graves' cases, newly diagnosed, had used antithyroid drugs under 3 months. Notes on the study in general: Persistent disease was associated with favored TRBV28 usage and with favored use of TRBJ1-2 and TRBJ2-5.

The V gene end was trimmed by 5 bases and the J gene end by 4 bases; junction bases not matched to a gene: 8. CDR1 is MNHEY and CDR2 is SMNVEV in the germline V gene (reference sequence). CDR3 size: 15 residues. Construction of TCR beta libraries relied on iRepertoire HTBI primers and on Arm-PCR targeting CDR3 regions. Each CDR3 protein is one row after TCRdb ran MiXCR on the multiplex PCR reads. The table records approximately 400,000 distinct CDR3 sequences, approximately 16% of them present only once. The time point: newly diagnosed GD, antithyroid drugs for less than 3 months. The authors made the TCR library using RNA they extracted from PBMCs. Under American Thyroid Association guidelines, Graves' disease was diagnosed. This same sample was also taken into another study, of T cells in Graves' hyperthyroidism and ophthalmopathy. As that report states: The primer set for the first-round RT-PCR of the TCR CDR3 was HTBI.

V and J are TRBV27 and TRBJ2-7; 10 nucleotides match TRBD1. The sample was peripheral blood mononuclear cells (PBMCs), taken at new diagnosis, from a patient treated with antithyroid drugs. The sequence was obtained from a woman in her forties with Graves disease. The CDR3 loop reads CASSRTGGYLYEQYF. Here the CDR3 DNA reads TGTGCCAGCAGTCGGACAGGGGGGTATCTTTACGAGCAGTACTTC.